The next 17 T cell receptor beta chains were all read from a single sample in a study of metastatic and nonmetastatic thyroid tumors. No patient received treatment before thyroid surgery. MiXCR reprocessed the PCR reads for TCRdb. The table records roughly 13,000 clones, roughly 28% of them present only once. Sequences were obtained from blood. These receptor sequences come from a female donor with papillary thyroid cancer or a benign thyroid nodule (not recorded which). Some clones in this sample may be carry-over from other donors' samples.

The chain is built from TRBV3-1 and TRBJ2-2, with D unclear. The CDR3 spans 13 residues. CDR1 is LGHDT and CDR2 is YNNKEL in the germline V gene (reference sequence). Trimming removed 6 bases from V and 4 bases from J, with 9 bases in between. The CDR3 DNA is TGTGCCAGCAGTGAAGTCTCCACCGGGGAGCTGTTTTTT. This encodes CASSEVSTGELFF.

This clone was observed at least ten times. The CDR3 sequence: CASSPGQGPDTQYF. Here the CDR3 DNA reads TGTGCCAGCAGCCCCGGACAGGGTCCAGATACGCAGTATTTT. The chain employs TRBV7-7 and TRBJ2-3, with TRBD1 matching 8 bases. The CDR3 is 14 amino acids. From germline, CDR1 is SSHAT and CDR2 FNYEAQ (reference sequence). V lost 5 bases to trimming and J lost 4 bases; unmatched junction nucleotides: 5.

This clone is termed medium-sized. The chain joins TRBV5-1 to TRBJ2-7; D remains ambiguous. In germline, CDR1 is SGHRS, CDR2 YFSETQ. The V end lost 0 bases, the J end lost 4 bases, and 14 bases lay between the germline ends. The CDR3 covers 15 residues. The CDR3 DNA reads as TGCGCCAGCAGCTTGGGGTTCACCTCTAAGTACGAGCAGTACTTC. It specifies CASSLGFTSKYEQYF.

CDR3 region: CASSYSVVRSYEQYF. The CDR3 DNA reads as TGTGCCAGCAGTTACTCGGTGGTGCGCTCCTACGAGCAGTACTTC. The rearrangement uses TRBV6-5 and TRBJ2-7; no clear D. V lost 0 bases, J lost 0 bases, and 9 bases lay in between. The CDR3 runs 15 residues. Germline-derived CDR1 and CDR2 are MNHEY and SVGAGI.

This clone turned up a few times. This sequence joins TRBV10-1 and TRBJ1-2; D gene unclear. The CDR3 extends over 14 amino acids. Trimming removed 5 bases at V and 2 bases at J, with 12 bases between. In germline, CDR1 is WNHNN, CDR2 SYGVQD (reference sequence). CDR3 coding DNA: TGCGCCAGCAGTCCAATCGGGGTAAACTATGGCTACACCTTC. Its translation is CASSPIGVNYGYTF.

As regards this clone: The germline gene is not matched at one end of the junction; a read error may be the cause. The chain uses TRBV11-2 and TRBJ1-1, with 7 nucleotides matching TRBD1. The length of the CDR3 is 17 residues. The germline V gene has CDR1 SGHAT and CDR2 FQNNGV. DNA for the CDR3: TGTGCCGGCAGCACCCCCCCGGGACAGACCATGAACACTGAAGCTTTCTTT. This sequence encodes CAGSTPPGQTMNTEAFF. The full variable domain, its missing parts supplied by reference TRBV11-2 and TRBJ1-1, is EAGVAQSPRYKIIEKRQSVAFWCNPISGHATLYWYQQILGQGPKLLIQFQNNGVVDDSQLPKDRFSAERLKGVDSTLKIQPAKLEDSAVYLCAGSTPPGQTMNTEAFFGQGTRLTVV.

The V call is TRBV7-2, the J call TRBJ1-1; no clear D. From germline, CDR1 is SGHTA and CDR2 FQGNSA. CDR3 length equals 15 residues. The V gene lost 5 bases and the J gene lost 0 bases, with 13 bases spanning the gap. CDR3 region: CASSQFVGVNTEAFF. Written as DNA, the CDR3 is TGTGCCAGCAGCCAATTTGTTGGGGTGAACACTGAAGCTTTCTTT. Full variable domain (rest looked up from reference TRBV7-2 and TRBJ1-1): GAGVSQSPSNKVTEKGKDVELRCDPISGHTALYWYRQSLGQGLEFLIYFQGNSAPDKSGLPSDRFSAERTGGSVSTLTIQRTQQEDSAVYLCASSQFVGVNTEAFFGQGTRLTVV.

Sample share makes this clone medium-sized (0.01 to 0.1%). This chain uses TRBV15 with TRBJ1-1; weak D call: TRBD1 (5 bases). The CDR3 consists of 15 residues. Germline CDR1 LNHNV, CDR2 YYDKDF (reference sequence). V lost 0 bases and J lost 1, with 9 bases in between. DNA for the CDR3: TGTGCCACCAGCAGAGATATAGGGGCGAACACTGAAGCTTTCTTT. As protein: CATSRDIGANTEAFF.

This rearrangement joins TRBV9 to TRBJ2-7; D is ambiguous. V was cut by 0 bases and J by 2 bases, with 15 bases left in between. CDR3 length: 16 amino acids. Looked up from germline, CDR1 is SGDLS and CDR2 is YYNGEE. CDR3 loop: CASSVGAVGRAYEQYF. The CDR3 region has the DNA TGTGCCAGCAGCGTAGGGGCGGTGGGAAGGGCCTACGAGCAGTACTTC.

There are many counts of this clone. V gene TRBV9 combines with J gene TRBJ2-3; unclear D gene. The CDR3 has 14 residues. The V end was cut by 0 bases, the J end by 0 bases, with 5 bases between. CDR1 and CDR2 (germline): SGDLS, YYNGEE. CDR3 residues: CASSVDGSTDTQYF. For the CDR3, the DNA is TGTGCCAGCAGCGTAGATGGCAGCACAGATACGCAGTATTTT.

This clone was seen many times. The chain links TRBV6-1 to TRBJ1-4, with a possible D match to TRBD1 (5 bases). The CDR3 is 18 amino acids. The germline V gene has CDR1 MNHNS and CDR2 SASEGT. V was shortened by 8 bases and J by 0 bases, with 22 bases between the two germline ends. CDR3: CASGPDRRHISTNEKLFF. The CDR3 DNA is TGTGCCAGCGGCCCAGACAGACGCCATATTTCAACTAATGAAAAACTGTTTTTT.

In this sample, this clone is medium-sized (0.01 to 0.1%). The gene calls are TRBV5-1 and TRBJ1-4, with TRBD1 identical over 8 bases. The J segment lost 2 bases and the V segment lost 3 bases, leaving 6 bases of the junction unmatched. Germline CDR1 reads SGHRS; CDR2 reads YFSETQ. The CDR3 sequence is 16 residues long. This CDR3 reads CASSWTGHATNEKLFF. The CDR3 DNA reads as TGCGCCAGCAGCTGGACAGGGCATGCGACTAATGAAAAACTGTTTTTT.

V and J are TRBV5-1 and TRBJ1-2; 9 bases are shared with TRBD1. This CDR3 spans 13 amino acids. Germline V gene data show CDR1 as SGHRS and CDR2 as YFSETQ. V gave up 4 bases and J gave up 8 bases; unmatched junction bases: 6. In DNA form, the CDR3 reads TGCGCCAGCAGCCGGACAGGGGTTGAAGGCTACACCTTC. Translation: CASSRTGVEGYTF.

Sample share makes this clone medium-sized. Here the CDR3 DNA reads TGTGCCAGCAGTGACGGGGACGGGAGCACTGAAGCTTTCTTT. Translation: CASSDGDGSTEAFF. This rearrangement joins TRBV6-1 to TRBJ1-1, with TRBD1 as a possible D gene (5 bases). This CDR3 contains 14 residues. CDR1 is MNHNS and CDR2 is SASEGT in the germline V gene. Trimming shortened V by 3 bases and J by 4 bases, and 12 bases separated the two germline ends.

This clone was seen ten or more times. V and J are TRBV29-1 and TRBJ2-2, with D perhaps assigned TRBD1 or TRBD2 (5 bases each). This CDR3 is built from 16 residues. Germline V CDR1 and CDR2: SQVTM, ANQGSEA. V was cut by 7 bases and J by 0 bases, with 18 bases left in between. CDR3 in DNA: TGCAGCGCCGGGACGGGAACCACCGCGAACACCGGGGAGCTGTTTTTT. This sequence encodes CSAGTGTTANTGELFF.

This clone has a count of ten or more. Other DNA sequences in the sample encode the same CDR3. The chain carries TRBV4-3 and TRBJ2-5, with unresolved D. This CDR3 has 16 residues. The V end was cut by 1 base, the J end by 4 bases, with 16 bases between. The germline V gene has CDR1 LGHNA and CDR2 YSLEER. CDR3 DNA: TGCGCCAGCAGCCAAGCGACCAGCGAGAGCTTAGAGACCCAGTACTTC. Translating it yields CASSQATSESLETQYF.

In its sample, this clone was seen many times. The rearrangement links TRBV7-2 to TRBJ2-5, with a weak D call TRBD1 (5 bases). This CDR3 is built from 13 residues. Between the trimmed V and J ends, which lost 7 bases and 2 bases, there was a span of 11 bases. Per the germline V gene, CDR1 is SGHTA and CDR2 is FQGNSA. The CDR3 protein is CASTGQPQETQYF. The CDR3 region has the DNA TGTGCCAGCACCGGACAACCTCAAGAGACCCAGTACTTC.